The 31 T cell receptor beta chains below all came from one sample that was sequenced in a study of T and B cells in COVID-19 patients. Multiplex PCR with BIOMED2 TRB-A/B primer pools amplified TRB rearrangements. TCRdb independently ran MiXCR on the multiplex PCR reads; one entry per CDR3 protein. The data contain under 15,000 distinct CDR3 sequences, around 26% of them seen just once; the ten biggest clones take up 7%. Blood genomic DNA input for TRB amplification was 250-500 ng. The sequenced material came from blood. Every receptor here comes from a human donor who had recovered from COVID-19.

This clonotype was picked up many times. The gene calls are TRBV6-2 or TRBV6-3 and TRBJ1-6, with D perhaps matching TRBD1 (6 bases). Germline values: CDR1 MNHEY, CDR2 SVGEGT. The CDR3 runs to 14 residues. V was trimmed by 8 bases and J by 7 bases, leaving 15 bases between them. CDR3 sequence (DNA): TGTGCCAGCGGCGGCGGGGGCGCGAATTCACCCCTCCACTTT. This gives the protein CASGGGGANSPLHF.

CDR3 protein: CASRETGGTGELFF. CDR3 in DNA: TGTGCCAGCAGGGAGACAGGGGGCACCGGGGAGCTGTTTTTT. The genes are TRBV7-6 and TRBJ2-2; 9 bases map to TRBD1. Germline CDR1 SGHVS, CDR2 FNYEAQ. V was clipped by 6 bases and J by 4 bases; unmatched bases: 3. The CDR3 is 14 amino acids.

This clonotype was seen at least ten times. The CDR3 DNA reads as TGTGCCAGCAGCTTACCGGGACTAGGGAGCCACAATGAGCAGTTCTTC. Protein sequence: CASSLPGLGSHNEQFF. The chain couples TRBV5-6 to TRBJ2-1; 8 bases are shared with TRBD2. Germline trimming cut 2 bases from V and 5 bases from J; bases unmatched to any gene: 9. The CDR3 length is 16 residues. Looked up from germline, CDR1 is SGHDT and CDR2 is YYEEEE.

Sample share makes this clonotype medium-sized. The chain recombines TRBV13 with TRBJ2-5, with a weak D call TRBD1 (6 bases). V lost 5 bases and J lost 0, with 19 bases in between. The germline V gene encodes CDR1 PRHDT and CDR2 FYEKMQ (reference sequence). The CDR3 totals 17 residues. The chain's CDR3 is CASSPPRGWTDQETQYF. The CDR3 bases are TGTGCCAGCAGCCCCCCTCGGGGATGGACAGACCAAGAGACCCAGTACTTC.

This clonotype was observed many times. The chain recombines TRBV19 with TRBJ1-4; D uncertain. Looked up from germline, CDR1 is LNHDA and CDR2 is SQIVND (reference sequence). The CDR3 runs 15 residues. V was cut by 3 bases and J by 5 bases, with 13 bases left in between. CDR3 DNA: TGTGCCAGTAGTATTGCGCGGGCTCCAAATGAAAAACTGTTTTTT. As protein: CASSIARAPNEKLFF.

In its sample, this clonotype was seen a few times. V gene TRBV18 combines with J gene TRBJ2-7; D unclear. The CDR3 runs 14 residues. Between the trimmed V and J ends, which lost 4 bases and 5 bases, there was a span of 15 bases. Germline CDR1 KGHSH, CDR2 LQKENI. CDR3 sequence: CASSRTTTENEQYF. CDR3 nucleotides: TGTGCCAGCTCACGAACCACGACCGAAAACGAGCAGTACTTC. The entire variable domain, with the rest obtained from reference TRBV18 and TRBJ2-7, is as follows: NAGVMQNPRHLVRRRGQEARLRCSPMKGHSHVYWYRQLPEEGLKFMVYLQKENIIDESGMPKERFSAEFPKEGPSILRIQQVVRGDSAAYFCASSRTTTENEQYFGPGTRLTVT.

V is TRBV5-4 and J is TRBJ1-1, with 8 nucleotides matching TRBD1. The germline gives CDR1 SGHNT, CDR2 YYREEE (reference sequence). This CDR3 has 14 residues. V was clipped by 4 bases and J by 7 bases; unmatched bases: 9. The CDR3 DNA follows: TGTGCCAGCAGCCCTGGACAGGGAAGGAATGAAGCTTTCTTT. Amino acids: CASSPGQGRNEAFF. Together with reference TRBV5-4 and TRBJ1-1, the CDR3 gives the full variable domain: ETGVTQSPTHLIKTRGQQVTLRCSSQSGHNTVSWYQQALGQGPQFIFQYYREEENGRGNFPPRFSGLQFPNYSSELNVNALELDDSALYLCASSPGQGRNEAFFGQGTRLTVV.

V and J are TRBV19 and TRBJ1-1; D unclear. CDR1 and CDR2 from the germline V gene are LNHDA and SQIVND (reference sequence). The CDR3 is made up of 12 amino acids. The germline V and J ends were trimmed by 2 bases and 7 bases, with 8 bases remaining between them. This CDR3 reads CASSILNREAFF. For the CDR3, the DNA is TGTGCCAGTAGTATATTGAACCGTGAAGCTTTCTTT. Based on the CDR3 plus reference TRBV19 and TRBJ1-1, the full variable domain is DGGITQSPKYLFRKEGQNVTLSCEQNLNHDAMYWYRQDPGQGLRLIYYSQIVNDFQKGDIAEGYSVSREKKESFPLTVTSAQKNPTAFYLCASSILNREAFFGQGTRLTVV.

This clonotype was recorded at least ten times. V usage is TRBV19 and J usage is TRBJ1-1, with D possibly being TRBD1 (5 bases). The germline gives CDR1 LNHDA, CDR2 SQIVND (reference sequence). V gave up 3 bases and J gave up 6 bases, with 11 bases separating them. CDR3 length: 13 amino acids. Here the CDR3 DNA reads TGTGCCAGTAGTATCAAGGGGAGGGCTGAAGCTTTCTTT. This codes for CASSIKGRAEAFF.

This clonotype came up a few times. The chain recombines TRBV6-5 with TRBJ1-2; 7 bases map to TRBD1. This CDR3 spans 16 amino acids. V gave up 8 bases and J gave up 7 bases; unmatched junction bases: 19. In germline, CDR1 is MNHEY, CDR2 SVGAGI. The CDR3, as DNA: TGTGCCAGCTCCCTGGTGCCTGGACAGGTCTTTTTTGGCTACACCTTC. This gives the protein CASSLVPGQVFFGYTF.

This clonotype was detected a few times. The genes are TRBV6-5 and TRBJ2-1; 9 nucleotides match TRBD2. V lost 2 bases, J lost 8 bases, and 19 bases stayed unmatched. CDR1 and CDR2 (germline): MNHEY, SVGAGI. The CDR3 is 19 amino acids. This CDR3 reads CASSYMASGTLKPLDEQFF. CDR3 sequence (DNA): TGTGCCAGCAGTTACATGGCTAGCGGGACCCTAAAACCCCTCGATGAGCAGTTCTTC.

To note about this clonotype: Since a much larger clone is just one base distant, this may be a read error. CDR3 nucleotide sequence: TGTGCCAGCAGGGGATTCAGGGGAGGGAGTACAGATACGCAGTATTTT. Translated, it gives CASRGFRGGSTDTQYF. This chain links TRBV6-6 with TRBJ2-3, with D tentatively TRBD2 (7 bases). The germline V gene encodes CDR1 MNHNY and CDR2 SVGAGI (reference sequence). The CDR3 has 16 amino acids. V lost 6 bases and J 3 bases, leaving 19 bases between the germline ends.

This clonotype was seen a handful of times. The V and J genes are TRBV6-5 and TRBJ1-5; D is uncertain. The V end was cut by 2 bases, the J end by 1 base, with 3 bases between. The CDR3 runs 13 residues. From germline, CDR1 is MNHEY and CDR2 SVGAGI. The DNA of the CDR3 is TGTGCCAGCAGTTACATGAGCAATCAGCCCCAGCATTTT. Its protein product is CASSYMSNQPQHF.

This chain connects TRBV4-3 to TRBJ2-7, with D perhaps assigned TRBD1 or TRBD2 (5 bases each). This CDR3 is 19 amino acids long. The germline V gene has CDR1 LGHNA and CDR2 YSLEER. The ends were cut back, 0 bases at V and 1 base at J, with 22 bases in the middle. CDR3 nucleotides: TGCGCCAGCAGCCAAGATGTTGGTCCCGGGGACGCCTTTTCCTACGAGCAGTACTTC. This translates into CASSQDVGPGDAFSYEQYF.

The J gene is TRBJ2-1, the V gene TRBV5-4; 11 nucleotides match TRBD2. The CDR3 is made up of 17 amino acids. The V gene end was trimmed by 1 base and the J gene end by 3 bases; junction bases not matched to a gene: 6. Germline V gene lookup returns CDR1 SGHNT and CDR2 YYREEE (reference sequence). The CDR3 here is CASSLLVLAGDYNEQFF. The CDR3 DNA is TGTGCCAGCAGCTTGCTGGTACTAGCGGGGGACTACAATGAGCAGTTCTTC.

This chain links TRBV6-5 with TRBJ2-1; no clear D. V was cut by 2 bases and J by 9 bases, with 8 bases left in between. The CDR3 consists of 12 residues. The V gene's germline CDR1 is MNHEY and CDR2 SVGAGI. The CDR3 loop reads CASSYRASEQFF. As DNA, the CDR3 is TGTGCCAGCAGTTACCGGGCTAGTGAGCAGTTCTTC.

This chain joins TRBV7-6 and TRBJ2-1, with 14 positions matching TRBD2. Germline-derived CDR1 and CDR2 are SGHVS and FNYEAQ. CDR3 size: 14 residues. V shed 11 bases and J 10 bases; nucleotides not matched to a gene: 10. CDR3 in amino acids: CASTGTSGGWEQFF. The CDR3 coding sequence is TGTGCCTCCACCGGGACTAGCGGGGGATGGGAGCAGTTCTTC.

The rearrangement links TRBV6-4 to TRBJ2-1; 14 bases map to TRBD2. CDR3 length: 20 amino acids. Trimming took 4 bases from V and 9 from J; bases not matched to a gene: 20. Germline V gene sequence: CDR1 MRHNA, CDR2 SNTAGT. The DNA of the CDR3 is TGTGCCAGCAGTGCCTTGCAACTATCCGGACTAGCGGGAGGATCGATTGAGCAGTTCTTC. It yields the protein CASSALQLSGLAGGSIEQFF.

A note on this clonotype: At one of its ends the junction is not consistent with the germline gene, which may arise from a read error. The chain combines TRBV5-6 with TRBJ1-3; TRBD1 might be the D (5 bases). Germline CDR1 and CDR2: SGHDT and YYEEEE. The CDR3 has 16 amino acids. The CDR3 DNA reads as TGCGCCAGCAGCCCAGGGCGGGGGAGCTCTGGAAACACCATATATTTT. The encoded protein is CASSPGRGSSGNTIYF.

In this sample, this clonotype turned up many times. The CDR3 DNA reads as TGTGCCAGCAGTTTGGGCCCGACTCTGAACGAGCAGTACTTC. It encodes CASSLGPTLNEQYF. The chain couples TRBV27 to TRBJ2-7; no definite D call. Trimming removed 3 bases from V and 5 bases from J, with 14 bases in between. The CDR3 contains 14 residues. Germline CDR1 is MNHEY and CDR2 is SMNVEV (reference sequence).

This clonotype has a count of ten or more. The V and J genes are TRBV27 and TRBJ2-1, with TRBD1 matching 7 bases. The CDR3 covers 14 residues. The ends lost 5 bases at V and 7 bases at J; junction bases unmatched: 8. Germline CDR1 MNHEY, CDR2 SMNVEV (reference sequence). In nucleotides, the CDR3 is TGTGCCAGCAGTCTCCTGACAGGGTGGAATGAGCAGTTCTTC. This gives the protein CASSLLTGWNEQFF.

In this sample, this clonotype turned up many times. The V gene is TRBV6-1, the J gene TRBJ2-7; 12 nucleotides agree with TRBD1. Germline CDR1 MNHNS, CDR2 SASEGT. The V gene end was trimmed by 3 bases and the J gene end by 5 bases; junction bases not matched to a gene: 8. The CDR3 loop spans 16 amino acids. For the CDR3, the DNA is TGTGCCAGCAGTGACACCCCCGGGACAGGGGGCGACGAGCAGTACTTC. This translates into CASSDTPGTGGDEQYF.

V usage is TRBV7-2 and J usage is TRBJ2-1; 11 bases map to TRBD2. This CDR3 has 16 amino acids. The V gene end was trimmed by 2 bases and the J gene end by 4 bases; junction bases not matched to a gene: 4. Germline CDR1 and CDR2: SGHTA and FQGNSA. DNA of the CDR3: TGTGCCAGCAGCTTACTTTCTAGCGGGAGGTACAATGAGCAGTTCTTC. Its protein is CASSLLSSGRYNEQFF.

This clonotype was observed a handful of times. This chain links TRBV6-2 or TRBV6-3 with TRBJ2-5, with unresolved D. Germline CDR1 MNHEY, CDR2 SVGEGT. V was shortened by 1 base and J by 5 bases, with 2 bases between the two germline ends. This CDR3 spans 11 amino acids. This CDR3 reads CASSYWETQYF. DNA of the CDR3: TGTGCCAGCAGTTACTGGGAGACCCAGTACTTC.

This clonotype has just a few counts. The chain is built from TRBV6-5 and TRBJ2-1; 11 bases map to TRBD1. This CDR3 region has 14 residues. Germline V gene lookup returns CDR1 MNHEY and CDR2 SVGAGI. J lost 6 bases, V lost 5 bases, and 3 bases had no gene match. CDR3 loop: CASSDGTGGNEQFF. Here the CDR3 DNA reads TGTGCCAGCAGTGACGGGACAGGGGGCAATGAGCAGTTCTTC.

CDR3 coding DNA: TGTGCCAGCAGCACTTTGACAGGCAACGCTGAAGCTTTCTTT. It codes for CASSTLTGNAEAFF. The chain uses TRBV13 and TRBJ1-1; the D gene is possibly TRBD1 (6 bases). The germline gives CDR1 PRHDT, CDR2 FYEKMQ (reference sequence). Trimming pared 5 bases from V and 6 bases from J, leaving 16 bases between. The length of the CDR3 is 14 residues.

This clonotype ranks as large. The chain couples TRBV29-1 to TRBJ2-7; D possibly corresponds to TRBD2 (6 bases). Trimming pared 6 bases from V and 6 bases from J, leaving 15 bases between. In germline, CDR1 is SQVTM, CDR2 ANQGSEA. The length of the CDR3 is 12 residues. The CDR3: CSVGTGRGEQYF. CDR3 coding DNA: TGCAGCGTCGGGACCGGGAGAGGCGAGCAGTACTTC.

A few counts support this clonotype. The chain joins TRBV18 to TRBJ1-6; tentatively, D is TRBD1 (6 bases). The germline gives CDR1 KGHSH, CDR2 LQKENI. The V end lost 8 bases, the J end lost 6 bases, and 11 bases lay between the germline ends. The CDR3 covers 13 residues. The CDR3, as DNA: TGTGCCAGCCGACAGGCCCGTAATTCACCCCTCCACTTT. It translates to CASRQARNSPLHF.

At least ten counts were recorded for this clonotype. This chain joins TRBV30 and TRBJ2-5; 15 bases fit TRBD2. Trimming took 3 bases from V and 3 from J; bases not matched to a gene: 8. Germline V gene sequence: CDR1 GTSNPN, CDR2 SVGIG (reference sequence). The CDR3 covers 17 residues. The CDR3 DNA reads TGTGCCTGGAGCTCTAGTCGGACTAGCGGGGGGGAAGAGACCCAGTACTTC. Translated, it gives CAWSSSRTSGGEETQYF. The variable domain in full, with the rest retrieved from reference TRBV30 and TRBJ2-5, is SQTIHQWPATLVQPVGSPLSLECTVEGTSNPNLYWYRQAAGRGLQLLFYSVGIGQISSEVPQNLSASRPQDRQFILSSKKLLLSDSGFYLCAWSSSRTSGGEETQYFGPGTRLLVL.

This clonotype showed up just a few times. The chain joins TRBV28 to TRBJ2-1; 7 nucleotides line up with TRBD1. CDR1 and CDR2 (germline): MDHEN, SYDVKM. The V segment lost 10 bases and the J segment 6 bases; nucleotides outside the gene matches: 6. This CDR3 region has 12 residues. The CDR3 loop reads CATHRGGNEQFF. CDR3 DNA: TGTGCCACTCACAGGGGCGGCAATGAGCAGTTCTTC.

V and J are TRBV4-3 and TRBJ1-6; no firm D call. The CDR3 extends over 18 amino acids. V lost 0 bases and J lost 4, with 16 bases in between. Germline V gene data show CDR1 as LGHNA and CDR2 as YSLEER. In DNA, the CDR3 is TGCGCCAGCAGCCAAGATAGGAGCGTCGGTTTATATAATTCACCCCTCCACTTT. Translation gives CASSQDRSVGLYNSPLHF.